This passage covers 13 T cell receptor beta chains from one sample sequenced in a study of cytomegalovirus exposure and HLA in healthy donors. The data were produced by immunoSEQ multiplex PCR, yet TCRdb's version contains in-frame clones alone and is incomplete. The sample comprises about 220,000 clones, 75% to 95% of which are singletons, and around 1% rests with the top ten. The sequenced sample was PBMCs. The receptors derive from a woman aged 18-29 years in good health and CMV-seronegative.

This clone was seen only once. The rearrangement links TRBV6-1 to TRBJ2-1; 10 bases fit TRBD2. This CDR3 has 14 residues. Germline trimming cut 1 base from V and 11 bases from J; bases unmatched to any gene: 5. The V gene's germline CDR1 is MNHNS and CDR2 SASEGT. CDR3 DNA: TGTGCCAGCAGTGAAGATGAGCGGGGGGGGAAGCAGTTCTTC. As protein: CASSEDERGGKQFF.

J is TRBJ2-1 and V is TRBV5-5; TRBD2 matches at 7 bases. Trimming took 0 bases from V and 10 from J; bases not matched to a gene: 10. The germline V gene has CDR1 SGHKS and CDR2 YYEKEE (reference sequence). The CDR3 has 15 amino acids. The CDR3 sequence is CASSLVVLAETEQFF. DNA for the CDR3: TGTGCCAGCAGCTTGGTAGTGCTAGCGGAGACCGAGCAGTTCTTC.

The chain has TRBV25-1 and TRBJ2-1; D unclear. Trimming removed 1 base from V and 2 bases from J, with 3 bases in between. The V gene's germline CDR1 is MGHDK and CDR2 SYGVNS. This CDR3 has 13 amino acids. The chain's CDR3 is CASSEFAYNEQFF. CDR3 coding DNA: TGTGCCAGCAGTGAATTCGCCTACAATGAGCAGTTCTTC.

The chain uses TRBV6-5 and TRBJ1-6; 9 nucleotides align to TRBD1. The trim removed 2 bases at V and 9 bases at J, leaving 8 bases unmatched. Germline lookup yields CDR1 MNHEY and CDR2 SVGAGI. The CDR3 is 16 residues long. CDR3 DNA sequence: TGTGCCAGCAGTTACACGGGACAGGGATTAGGTTCACCCCTCCACTTT. Protein product: CASSYTGQGLGSPLHF.

The chain couples TRBV11-3 to TRBJ2-1; TRBD1 might be the D (5 bases). Deletions cut 1 base from V and 4 bases from J, with 11 bases between. Germline loops: CDR1 SGHNT, CDR2 YENEEA. CDR3 length: 15 residues. CDR3 DNA: TGTGCCAGCAGCTTAGGACAGTTTCCATACAATGAGCAGTTCTTC. Amino acids: CASSLGQFPYNEQFF.

V is TRBV5-1 and J is TRBJ2-1; 7 nucleotides align to TRBD1. J gave up 6 bases and V 0 bases, and 9 bases lay outside the gene matches. Germline V gives CDR1 SGHRS, CDR2 YFSETQ. The CDR3 is made up of 16 amino acids. The CDR3 nucleotides read TGCGCCAGCAGCTTGGGAGGGGGCTACCCCATCAATGAGCAGTTCTTC. Protein product: CASSLGGGYPINEQFF.

The chain couples TRBV15 to TRBJ2-1, with D maybe TRBD2 (6 bases). The germline CDR1 and CDR2 sequences are LNHNV and YYDKDF (reference sequence). Deletions cut 3 bases from V and 6 bases from J, with 12 bases between. The CDR3 extends over 14 amino acids. The CDR3 loop reads CATSSDWGVNEQFF. CDR3 nucleotides: TGTGCCACCAGCAGCGACTGGGGGGTCAATGAGCAGTTCTTC.

V and J are TRBV11-1 and TRBJ2-7; 7 nucleotides line up with TRBD2. CDR3 length: 13 amino acids. The germline gives CDR1 SGHAT, CDR2 FQDESV (reference sequence). V shed 5 bases and J 7 bases; nucleotides not matched to a gene: 8. CDR3 bases: TGTGCCAGCAGCACCCCGCCGGGGGGAGAGCAGTACTTC. Translating gives CASSTPPGGEQYF.

By share, this clone counts as medium-sized. This rearrangement joins TRBV6-5 to TRBJ2-1, with 7 positions matching TRBD2. The CDR3 is made up of 16 amino acids. Per the germline V gene, CDR1 is MNHEY and CDR2 is SVGAGI. V lost 0 bases to trimming and J lost 2 bases; unmatched junction nucleotides: 4. The CDR3 DNA sequence: TGTGCCAGCAGTTACTCTGCGGGAGAGGCCTACAATGAGCAGTTCTTC. Its protein is CASSYSAGEAYNEQFF.

The rearrangement links TRBV20-1 to TRBJ1-1; possibly TRBD1 for D (5 bases). The CDR3 covers 11 residues. The ends were cut back, 7 bases at V and 10 bases at J, with 16 bases in the middle. Germline-derived CDR1 and CDR2 are DFQATT and SNEGSKA (reference sequence). CDR3 region: CSVPTGARAFF. DNA of the CDR3: TGCAGTGTTCCTACTGGGGCGAGAGCTTTCTTT.

The genes are TRBV7-3 and TRBJ2-1; 8 nucleotides line up with TRBD2. The germline CDR1 and CDR2 sequences are SGHTA and FQGTGA. The CDR3 has 15 amino acids. The V gene end was trimmed by 2 bases and the J gene end by 2 bases; junction bases not matched to a gene: 2. CDR3 protein: CASSLAGGPYNEQFF. The CDR3 DNA reads TGTGCCAGCAGCTTAGCGGGAGGACCCTACAATGAGCAGTTCTTC.

CDR3 DNA sequence: TGCAGCGGTACCGGGACTAGCGATTACAATGAGCAGTTCTTC. Translating gives CSGTGTSDYNEQFF. This chain uses TRBV29-1 with TRBJ2-1; 10 bases line up with TRBD2. V lost 7 bases to trimming and J lost 4 bases; unmatched junction nucleotides: 7. The CDR3 is 14 amino acids. The germline V gene encodes CDR1 SQVTM and CDR2 ANQGSEA.

The rearrangement links TRBV2 to TRBJ1-2, with D maybe TRBD1 (5 bases). Germline assignment: CDR1 SNHLY and CDR2 FYNNEI. CDR3 length: 14 residues. Between the trimmed V and J ends, which lost 11 bases and 2 bases, there was a span of 18 bases. CDR3 sequence reads: CAGSQVRGNYGYTF. For the CDR3, the DNA is TGTGCCGGCTCACAGGTGAGAGGAAACTATGGCTACACCTTC.